The table lists the clone carrying this TCR beta chain with a few counts. Its antigen remains unidentified. In germline, CDR1 is DFQATT, CDR2 SNEGSKA (reference sequence). The CDR3 is 17 residues long. After removal of 5 bases from V and 1 base from J, the junction contained 10 bases not matched to a gene. The data belong to a study of early T cells in non-severe SARS-CoV-2 infection. General study results and limits: The VDJdb matching leaned toward anti-spike CD8 responses and overlooked private and CD4 specificities.

TCRdb redid the calling of the 5' RACE reads with MiXCR, one entry per CDR3 protein. There are 65,000 to 95,000 distinct CDR3 sequences in the sample; more than 9% occur only once, and approximately 4.8% lies in the top ten. The V call is TRBV20-1, the J call TRBJ2-6, with 8 bases identical to TRBD1. The sample consisted of whole blood. This receptor was identified in an adult who was a healthcare worker with PCR-confirmed SARS-CoV-2 infection or an uninfected control (not recorded which). In DNA, the CDR3 is TGCAGTGCTCCGTCGGCAGGGGGCCCTTCTGGGGCCAACGTCCTGACTTTC. It encodes CSAPSAGGPSGANVLTF.